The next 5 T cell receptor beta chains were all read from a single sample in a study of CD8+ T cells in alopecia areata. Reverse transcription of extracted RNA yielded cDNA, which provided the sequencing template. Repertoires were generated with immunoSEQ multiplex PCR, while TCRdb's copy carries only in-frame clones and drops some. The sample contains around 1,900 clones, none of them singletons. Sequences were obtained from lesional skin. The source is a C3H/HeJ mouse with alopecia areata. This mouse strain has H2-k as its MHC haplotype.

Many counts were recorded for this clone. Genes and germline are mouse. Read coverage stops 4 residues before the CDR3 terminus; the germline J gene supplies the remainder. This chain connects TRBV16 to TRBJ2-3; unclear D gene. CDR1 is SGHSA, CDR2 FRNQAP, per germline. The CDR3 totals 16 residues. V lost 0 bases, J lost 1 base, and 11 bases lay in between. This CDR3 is CASSLDFWRGAETLYF. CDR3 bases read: TGTGCAAGCAGCTTAGATTTCTGGCGGGGTGCAGAA.

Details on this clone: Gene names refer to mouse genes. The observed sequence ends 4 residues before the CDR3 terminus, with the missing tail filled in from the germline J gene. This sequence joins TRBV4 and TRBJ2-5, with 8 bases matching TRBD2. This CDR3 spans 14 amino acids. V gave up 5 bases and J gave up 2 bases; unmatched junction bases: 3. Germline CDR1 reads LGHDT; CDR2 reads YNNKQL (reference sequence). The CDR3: CASSRLGSQDTQYF. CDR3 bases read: TGTGCCAGCAGCCGACTGGGGAGCCAAGAC.

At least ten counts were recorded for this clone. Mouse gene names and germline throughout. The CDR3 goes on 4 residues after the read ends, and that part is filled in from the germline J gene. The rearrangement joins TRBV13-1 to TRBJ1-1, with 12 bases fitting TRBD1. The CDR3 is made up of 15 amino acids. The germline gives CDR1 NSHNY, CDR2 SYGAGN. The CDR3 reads CASSDEGQGAGEVFF. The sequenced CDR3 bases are TGTGCCAGCAGTGATGAGGGACAGGGGGCAGGA.

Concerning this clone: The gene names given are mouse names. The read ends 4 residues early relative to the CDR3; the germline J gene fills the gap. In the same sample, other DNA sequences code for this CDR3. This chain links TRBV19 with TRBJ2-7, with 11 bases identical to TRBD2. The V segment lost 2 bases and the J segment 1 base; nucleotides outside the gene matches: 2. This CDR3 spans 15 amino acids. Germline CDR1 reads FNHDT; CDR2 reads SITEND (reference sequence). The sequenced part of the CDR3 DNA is TGTGCCAGCAGTATCGGGACTGGGGGTTCCTAT. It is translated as CASSIGTGGSY. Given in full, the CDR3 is CASSIGTGGSYEQYF. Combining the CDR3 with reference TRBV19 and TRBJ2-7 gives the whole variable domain GGIITQTPKFLIGQEGQKLTLKCQQNFNHDTMYWYRQDSGKGLRLIYYSITENDLQKGDLSEGYDASREKKSSFSLTVTSAQKNEMAVFLCASSIGTGGSYEQYFGPGTRLTVL.

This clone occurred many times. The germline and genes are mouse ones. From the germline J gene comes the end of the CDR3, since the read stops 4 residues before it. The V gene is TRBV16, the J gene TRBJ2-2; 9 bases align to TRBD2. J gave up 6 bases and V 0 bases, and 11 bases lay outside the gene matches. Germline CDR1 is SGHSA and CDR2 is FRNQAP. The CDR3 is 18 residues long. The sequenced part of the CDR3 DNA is TGTGCAAGCAGCTTAGAAGGGTCGAACTGGGGGGCCCCCGGG. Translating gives CASSLEGSNWGAPG. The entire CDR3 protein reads CASSLEGSNWGAPGQLYF. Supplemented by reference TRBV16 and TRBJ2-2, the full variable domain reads NAGVIQTPRHKVTGKGQEATLWCEPISGHSAVFWYRQTIVQGLEFLTYFRNQAPIDDSGMPKERFSAQMPNQSHSTLKIQSTQPQDSAVYLCASSLEGSNWGAPGQLYFGEGSKLTVL.